Sequencing of this T cell receptor beta chain was carried out in a study of cytomegalovirus exposure and HLA in healthy donors. General study results and limits: CMV serostatus was the sole immune exposure data available.

In its sample, this clone was seen a few times. What it binds is unknown. PCR used 60 Vbeta primers and 13 Jbeta primers. Measured with immunoSEQ multiplex PCR; TCRdb has only the in-frame clones, and not every one. The repertoire holds 97,000 or so clones, with around 63% as singletons. The receptor was isolated from a human donor in good health. What was sequenced was PBMCs.

CDR3 in amino acids: CSVEVPQGTYEQYF. In nucleotides, the CDR3 is TGCAGCGTTGAAGTTCCGCAGGGGACGTACGAGCAGTACTTC. This chain uses TRBV29-1 with TRBJ2-7, with D perhaps TRBD1 (6 bases). Looked up from germline, CDR1 is SQVTM and CDR2 is ANQGSEA. The ends were cut back, 1 base at V and 4 bases at J, with 14 bases in the middle. The CDR3 contains 14 residues.